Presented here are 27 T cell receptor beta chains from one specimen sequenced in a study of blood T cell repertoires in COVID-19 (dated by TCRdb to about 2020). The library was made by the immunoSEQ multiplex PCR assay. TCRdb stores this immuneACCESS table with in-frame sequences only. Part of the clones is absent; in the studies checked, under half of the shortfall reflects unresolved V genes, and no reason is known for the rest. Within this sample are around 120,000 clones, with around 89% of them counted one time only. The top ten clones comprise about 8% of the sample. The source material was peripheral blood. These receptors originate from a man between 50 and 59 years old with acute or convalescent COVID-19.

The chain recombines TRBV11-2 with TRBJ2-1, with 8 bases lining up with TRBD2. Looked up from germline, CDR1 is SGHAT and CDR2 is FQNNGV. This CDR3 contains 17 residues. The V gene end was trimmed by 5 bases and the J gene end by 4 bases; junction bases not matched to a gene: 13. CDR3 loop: CASSHREAGGQYNEQFF. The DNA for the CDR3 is TGTGCCAGCAGCCACAGAGAGGCGGGAGGACAATACAATGAGCAGTTCTTC. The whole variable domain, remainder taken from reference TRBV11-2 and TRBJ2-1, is EAGVAQSPRYKIIEKRQSVAFWCNPISGHATLYWYQQILGQGPKLLIQFQNNGVVDDSQLPKDRFSAERLKGVDSTLKIQPAKLEDSAVYLCASSHREAGGQYNEQFFGPGTRLTVL.

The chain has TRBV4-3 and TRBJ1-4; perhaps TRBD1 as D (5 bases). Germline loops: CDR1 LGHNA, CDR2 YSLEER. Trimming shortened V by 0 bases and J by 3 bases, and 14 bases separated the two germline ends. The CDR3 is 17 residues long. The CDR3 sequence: CASSQEGGGLANEKLFF. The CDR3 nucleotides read TGCGCCAGCAGCCAAGAAGGTGGGGGACTAGCTAATGAAAAACTGTTTTTT.

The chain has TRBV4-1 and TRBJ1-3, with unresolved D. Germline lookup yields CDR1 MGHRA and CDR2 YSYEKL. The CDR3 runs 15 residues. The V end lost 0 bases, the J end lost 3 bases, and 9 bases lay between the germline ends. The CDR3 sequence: CASSQDLTFGNTIYF. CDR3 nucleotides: TGCGCCAGCAGCCAAGATCTCACATTTGGAAACACCATATATTTT.

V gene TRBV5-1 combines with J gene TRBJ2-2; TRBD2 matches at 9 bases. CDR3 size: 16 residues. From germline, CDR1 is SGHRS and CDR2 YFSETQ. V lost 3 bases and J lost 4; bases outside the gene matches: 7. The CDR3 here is CASSSLAGGGTGELFF. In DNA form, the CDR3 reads TGCGCCAGCAGCTCATTGGCGGGAGGGGGCACCGGGGAGCTGTTTTTT.

The CDR3, as DNA: TGTGCCAGCAGTCTCCAGGGGCGCTACTACGAGCAGTACTTC. This translates into CASSLQGRYYEQYF. This rearrangement joins TRBV27 to TRBJ2-7; D is possibly TRBD1 (6 bases). There are 14 residues in the CDR3. V was cut by 5 bases and J by 3 bases, with 14 bases left in between. Germline V gene sequence: CDR1 MNHEY, CDR2 SMNVEV (reference sequence).

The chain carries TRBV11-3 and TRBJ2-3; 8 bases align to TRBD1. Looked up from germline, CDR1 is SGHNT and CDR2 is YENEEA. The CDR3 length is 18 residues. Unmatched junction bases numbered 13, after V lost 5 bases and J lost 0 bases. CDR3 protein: CASSPLNPGTGSTDTQYF. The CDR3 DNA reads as TGTGCCAGCAGCCCCCTTAACCCCGGGACAGGAAGCACAGATACGCAGTATTTT.

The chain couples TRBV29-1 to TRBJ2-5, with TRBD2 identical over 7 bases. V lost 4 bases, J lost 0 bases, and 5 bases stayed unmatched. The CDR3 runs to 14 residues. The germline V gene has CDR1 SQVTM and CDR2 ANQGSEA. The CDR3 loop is CSVGPAGYQETQYF. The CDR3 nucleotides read TGCAGCGTTGGCCCAGCGGGATACCAAGAGACCCAGTACTTC. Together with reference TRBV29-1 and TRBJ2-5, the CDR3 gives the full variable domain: SAVISQKPSRDICQRGTSLTIQCQVDSQVTMMFWYRQQPGQSLTLIATANQGSEATYESGFVIDKFPISRPNLTFSTLTVSNMSPEDSSIYLCSVGPAGYQETQYFGPGTRLLVL.

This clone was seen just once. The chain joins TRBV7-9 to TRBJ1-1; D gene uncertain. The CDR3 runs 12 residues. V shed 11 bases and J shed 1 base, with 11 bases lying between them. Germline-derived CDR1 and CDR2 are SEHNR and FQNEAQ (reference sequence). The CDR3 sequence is CAHKPPNTEAFF. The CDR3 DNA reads TGTGCCCACAAACCGCCGAACACTGAAGCTTTCTTT.

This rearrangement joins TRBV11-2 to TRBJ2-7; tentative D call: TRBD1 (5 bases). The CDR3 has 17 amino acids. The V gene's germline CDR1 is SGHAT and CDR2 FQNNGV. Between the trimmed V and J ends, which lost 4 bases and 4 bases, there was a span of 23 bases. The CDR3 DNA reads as TGTGCCAGCAGCTCCAACCCAAGGGGCCCAACCTCATACGAGCAGTACTTC. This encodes CASSSNPRGPTSYEQYF. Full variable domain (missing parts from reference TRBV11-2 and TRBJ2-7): EAGVAQSPRYKIIEKRQSVAFWCNPISGHATLYWYQQILGQGPKLLIQFQNNGVVDDSQLPKDRFSAERLKGVDSTLKIQPAKLEDSAVYLCASSSNPRGPTSYEQYFGPGTRLTVT.

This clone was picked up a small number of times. CDR3 loop: CASSLGTGEETQYF. The CDR3, as DNA: TGTGCCAGCAGCTTAGGCACAGGGGAAGAGACCCAGTACTTC. The V gene is TRBV7-2, the J gene TRBJ2-5; 7 positions agree with TRBD1. Germline-derived CDR1 and CDR2 are SGHTA and FQGNSA. The ends lost 1 base at V and 3 bases at J; junction bases unmatched: 2. This CDR3 contains 14 residues.

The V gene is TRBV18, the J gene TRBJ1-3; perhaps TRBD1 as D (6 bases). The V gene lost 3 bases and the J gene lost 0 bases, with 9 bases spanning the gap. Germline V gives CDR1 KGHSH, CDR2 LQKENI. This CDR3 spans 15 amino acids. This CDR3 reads CASSPTDSSGNTIYF. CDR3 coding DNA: TGTGCCAGCTCACCGACGGACAGCTCTGGAAACACCATATATTTT.

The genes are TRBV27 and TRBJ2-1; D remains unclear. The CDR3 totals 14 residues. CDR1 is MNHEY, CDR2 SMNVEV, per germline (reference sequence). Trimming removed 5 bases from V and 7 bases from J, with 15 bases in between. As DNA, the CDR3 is TGTGCCAGCAGTCGCCTATTATATTTGAATGAGCAGTTCTTC. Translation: CASSRLLYLNEQFF.

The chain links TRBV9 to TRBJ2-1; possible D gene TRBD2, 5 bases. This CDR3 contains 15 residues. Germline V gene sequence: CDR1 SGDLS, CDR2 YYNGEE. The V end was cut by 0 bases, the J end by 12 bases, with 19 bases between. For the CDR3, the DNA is TGTGCCAGCAGCGTAGTGTCGACTATAATTCTACCGCAGTTCTTC. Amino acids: CASSVVSTIILPQFF.

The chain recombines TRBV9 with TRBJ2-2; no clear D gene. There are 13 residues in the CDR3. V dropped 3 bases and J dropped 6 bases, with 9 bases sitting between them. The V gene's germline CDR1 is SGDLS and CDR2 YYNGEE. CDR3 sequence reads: CASSAQIPGELFF. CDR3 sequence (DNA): TGTGCCAGCAGCGCCCAGATCCCCGGGGAGCTGTTTTTT.

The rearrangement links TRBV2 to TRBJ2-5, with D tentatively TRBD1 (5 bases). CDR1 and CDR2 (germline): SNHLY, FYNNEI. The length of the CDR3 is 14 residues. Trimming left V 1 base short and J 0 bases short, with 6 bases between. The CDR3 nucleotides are TGTGCCAGCAGTGAAGACAGGTACCAAGAGACCCAGTACTTC. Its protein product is CASSEDRYQETQYF.

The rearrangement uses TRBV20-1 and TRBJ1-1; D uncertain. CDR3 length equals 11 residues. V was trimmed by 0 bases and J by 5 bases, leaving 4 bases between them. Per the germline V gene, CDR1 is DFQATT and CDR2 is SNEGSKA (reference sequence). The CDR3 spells CSARDLTEAFF. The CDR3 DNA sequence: TGCAGTGCTAGAGATCTAACTGAAGCTTTCTTT.

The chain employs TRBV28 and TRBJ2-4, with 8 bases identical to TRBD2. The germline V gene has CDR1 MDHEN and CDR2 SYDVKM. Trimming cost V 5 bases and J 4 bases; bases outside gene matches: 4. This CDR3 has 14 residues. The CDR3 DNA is TGTGCCAGCAGTCGTAGCGGGAAGAAAAACATTCAGTACTTC. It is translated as CASSRSGKKNIQYF.

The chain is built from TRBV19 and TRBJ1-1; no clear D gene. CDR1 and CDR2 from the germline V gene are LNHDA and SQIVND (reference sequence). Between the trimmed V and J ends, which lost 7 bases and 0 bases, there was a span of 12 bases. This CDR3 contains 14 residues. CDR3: CASTAREMNTEAFF. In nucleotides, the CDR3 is TGTGCCAGTACCGCGAGGGAAATGAACACTGAAGCTTTCTTT.

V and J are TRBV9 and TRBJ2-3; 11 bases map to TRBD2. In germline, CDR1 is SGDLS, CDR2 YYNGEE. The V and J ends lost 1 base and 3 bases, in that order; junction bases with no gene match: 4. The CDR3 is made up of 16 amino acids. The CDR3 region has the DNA TGTGCCAGCAGCGTAATAGCGGGAGGGCCGACAGATACGCAGTATTTT. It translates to CASSVIAGGPTDTQYF.

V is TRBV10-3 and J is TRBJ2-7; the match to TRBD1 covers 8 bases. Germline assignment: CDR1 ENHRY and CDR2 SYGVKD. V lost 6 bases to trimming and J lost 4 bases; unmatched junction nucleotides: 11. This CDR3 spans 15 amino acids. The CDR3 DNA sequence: TGTGCCATCAGCGTAAGGACAGGGTCCTCTTACGAGCAGTACTTC. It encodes CAISVRTGSSYEQYF.

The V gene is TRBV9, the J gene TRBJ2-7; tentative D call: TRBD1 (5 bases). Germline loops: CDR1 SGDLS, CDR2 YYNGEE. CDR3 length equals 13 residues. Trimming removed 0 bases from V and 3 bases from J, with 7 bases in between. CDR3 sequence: CASSVGQNYEQYF. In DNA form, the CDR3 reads TGTGCCAGCAGCGTAGGACAGAACTACGAGCAGTACTTC.

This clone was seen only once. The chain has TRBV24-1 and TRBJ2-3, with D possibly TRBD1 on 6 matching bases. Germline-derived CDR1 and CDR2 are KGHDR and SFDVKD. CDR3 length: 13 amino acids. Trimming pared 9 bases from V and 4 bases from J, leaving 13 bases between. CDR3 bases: TGTGCCACCTCCGAGGGGGTGGCAGATACGCAGTATTTT. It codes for CATSEGVADTQYF.

DNA of the CDR3: TGCGCCAGCAGCCAAGAGGAGACAGACAATCAGCCCCAGCATTTT. Translation gives CASSQEETDNQPQHF. The rearrangement uses TRBV4-1 and TRBJ1-5; a weak D match, TRBD1 (5 bases). Trimming took off 0 bases at V and 3 bases at J, with 9 bases between the two ends. The CDR3 is made up of 15 amino acids. Germline lookup yields CDR1 MGHRA and CDR2 YSYEKL.

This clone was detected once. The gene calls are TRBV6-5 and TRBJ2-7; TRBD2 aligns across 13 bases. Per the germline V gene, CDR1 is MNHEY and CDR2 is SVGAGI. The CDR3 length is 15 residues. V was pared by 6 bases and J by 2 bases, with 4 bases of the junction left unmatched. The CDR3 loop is CASRAGTSGAYEQYF. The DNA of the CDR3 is TGTGCCAGCAGGGCTGGGACTAGCGGGGCCTACGAGCAGTACTTC.

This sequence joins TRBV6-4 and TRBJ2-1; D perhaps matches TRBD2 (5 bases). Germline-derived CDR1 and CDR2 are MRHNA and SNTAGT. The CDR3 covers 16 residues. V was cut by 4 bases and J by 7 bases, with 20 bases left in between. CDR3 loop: CASSVEAGTMRNEQFF. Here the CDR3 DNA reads TGTGCCAGCAGTGTCGAGGCGGGTACTATGCGGAATGAGCAGTTCTTC.

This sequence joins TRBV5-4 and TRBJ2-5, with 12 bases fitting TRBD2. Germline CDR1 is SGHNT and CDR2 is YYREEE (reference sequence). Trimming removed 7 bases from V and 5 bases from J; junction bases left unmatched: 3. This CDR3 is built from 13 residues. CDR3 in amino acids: CASQLAGGETQYF. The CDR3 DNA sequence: TGTGCCAGCCAACTAGCGGGAGGCGAGACCCAGTACTTC. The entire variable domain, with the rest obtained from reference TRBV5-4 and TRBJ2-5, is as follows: ETGVTQSPTHLIKTRGQQVTLRCSSQSGHNTVSWYQQALGQGPQFIFQYYREEENGRGNFPPRFSGLQFPNYSSELNVNALELDDSALYLCASQLAGGETQYFGPGTRLLVL.

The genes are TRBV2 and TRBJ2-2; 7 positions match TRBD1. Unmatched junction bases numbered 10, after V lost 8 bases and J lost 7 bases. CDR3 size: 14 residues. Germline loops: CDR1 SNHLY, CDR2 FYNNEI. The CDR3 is CASARDRGFGELFF. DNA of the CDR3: TGTGCCAGCGCCCGGGACAGAGGATTCGGGGAGCTGTTTTTT.